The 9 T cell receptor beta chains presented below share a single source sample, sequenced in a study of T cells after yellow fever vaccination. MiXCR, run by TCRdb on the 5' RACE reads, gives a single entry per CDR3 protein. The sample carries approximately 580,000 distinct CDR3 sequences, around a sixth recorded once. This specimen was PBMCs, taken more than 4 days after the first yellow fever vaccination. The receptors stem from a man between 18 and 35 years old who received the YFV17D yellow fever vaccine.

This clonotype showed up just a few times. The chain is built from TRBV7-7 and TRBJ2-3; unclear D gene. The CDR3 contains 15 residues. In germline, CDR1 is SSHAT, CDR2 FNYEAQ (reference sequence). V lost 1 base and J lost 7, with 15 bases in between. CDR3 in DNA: TGTGCCAGCAGCTTAGGTTCTAGTTCCGTAAATACGCAGTATTTT. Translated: CASSLGSSSVNTQYF.

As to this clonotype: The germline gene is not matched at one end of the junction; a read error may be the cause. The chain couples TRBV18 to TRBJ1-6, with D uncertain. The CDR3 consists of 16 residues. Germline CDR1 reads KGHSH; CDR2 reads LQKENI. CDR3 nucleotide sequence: TGTGCCAGCTCACCACGGGCCTCCCAGACTGGTTCAACCCTCCACTTT. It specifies CASSPRASQTGSTLHF.

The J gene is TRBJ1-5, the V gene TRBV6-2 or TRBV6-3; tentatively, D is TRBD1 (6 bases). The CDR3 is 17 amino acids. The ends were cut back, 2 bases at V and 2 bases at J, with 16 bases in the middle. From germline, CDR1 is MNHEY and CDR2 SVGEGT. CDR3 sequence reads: CASSYDLTGLGNQPQHF. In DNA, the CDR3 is TGTGCCAGCAGTTACGACCTAACAGGGTTAGGCAATCAGCCCCAGCATTTT.

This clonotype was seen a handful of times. The CDR3 spells CASSQEGSGGSYEQYF. CDR3 sequence (DNA): TGTGCCAGCAGCCAAGAGGGCAGCGGGGGCTCCTACGAGCAGTACTTC. This rearrangement joins TRBV4-2 to TRBJ2-7; 8 bases agree with TRBD2. Trimming cost V 0 bases and J 0 bases; bases outside gene matches: 4. There are 16 residues in the CDR3. Per germline, CDR1 LGHNA and CDR2 YNFKEQ.

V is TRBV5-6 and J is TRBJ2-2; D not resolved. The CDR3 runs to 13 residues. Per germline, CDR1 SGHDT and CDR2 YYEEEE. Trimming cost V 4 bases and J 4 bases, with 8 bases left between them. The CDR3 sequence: CASSRLRTGELFF. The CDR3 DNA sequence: TGTGCCAGCAGCCGTCTACGCACCGGGGAGCTGTTTTTT. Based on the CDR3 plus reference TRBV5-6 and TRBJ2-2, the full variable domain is DAGVTQSPTHLIKTRGQQVTLRCSPKSGHDTVSWYQQALGQGPQFIFQYYEEEERQRGNFPDRFSGHQFPNYSSELNVNALLLGDSALYLCASSRLRTGELFFGEGSRLTVL.

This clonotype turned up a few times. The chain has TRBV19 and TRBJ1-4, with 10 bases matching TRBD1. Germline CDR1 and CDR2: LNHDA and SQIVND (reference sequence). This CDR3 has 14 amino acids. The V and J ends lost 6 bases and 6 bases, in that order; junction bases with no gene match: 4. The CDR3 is CASRPGQGYEKLFF. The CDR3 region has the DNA TGTGCCAGTAGGCCGGGACAGGGGTATGAAAAACTGTTTTTT.

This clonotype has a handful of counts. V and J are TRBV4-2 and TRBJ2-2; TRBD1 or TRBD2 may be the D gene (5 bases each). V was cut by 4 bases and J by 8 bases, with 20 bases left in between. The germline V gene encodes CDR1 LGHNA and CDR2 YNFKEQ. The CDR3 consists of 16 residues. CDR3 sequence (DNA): TGTGCCAGCAGCCCCCGGGGCAGCCATGTGGGGGGGGAGCTGTTTTTT. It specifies CASSPRGSHVGGELFF.

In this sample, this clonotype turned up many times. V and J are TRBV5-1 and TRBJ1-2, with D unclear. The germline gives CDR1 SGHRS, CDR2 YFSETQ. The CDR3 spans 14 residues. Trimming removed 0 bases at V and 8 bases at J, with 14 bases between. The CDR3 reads CASSLEQLQGGYTF. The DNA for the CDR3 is TGCGCCAGCAGCTTGGAACAGCTACAAGGCGGCTACACCTTC. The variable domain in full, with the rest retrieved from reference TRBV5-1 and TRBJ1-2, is KAGVTQTPRYLIKTRGQQVTLSCSPISGHRSVSWYQQTPGQGLQFLFEYFSETQRNKGNFPGRFSGRQFSNSRSEMNVSTLELGDSALYLCASSLEQLQGGYTFGSGTRLTVV.

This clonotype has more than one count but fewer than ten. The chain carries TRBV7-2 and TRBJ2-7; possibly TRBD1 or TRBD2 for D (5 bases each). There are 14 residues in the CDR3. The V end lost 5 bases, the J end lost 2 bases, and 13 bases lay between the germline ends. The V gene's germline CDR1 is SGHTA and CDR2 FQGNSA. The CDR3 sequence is CASSTGTLAYEQYF. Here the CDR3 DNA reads TGTGCCAGCAGCACCGGGACCCTCGCCTACGAGCAGTACTTC. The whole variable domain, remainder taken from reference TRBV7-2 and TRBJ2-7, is GAGVSQSPSNKVTEKGKDVELRCDPISGHTALYWYRQSLGQGLEFLIYFQGNSAPDKSGLPSDRFSAERTGGSVSTLTIQRTQQEDSAVYLCASSTGTLAYEQYFGPGTRLTVT.